This TCR beta chain was found in a study of beta chain features in type 1 diabetes. Whole-study context: Analysis included 100 million to 140 million sorted cells drawn from all samples.

CDR1 and CDR2 (germline): GTSNPN, SVGIG (reference sequence). V was pared by 1 base and J by 4 bases, with 8 bases of the junction left unmatched. The CDR3 has 15 amino acids. This clone was counted a few times. Its antigen remains unknown. Study conclusions and caveats: Whatever favoring of shorter templates PCR might show would apply equally to patients and controls. Healthy donors had naive, central memory and Treg TCRB repertoires that appeared less similar than those seen among patients. Moderately but significantly shorter TCRB CDR3s were found in Type 1 diabetes patients in all four CD4+ subsets.

Via CD45RO/CCR7/CD25/CD127/CD95/CD27, cells of the CD4+ naive, central memory, regulatory and stem cell-like memory subsets were sorted. Sequencing targeted expressed TCRB transcripts, as all isolated RNA had been reverse transcribed. Sequenced by immunoSEQ multiplex PCR; TCRdb stores in-frame clones only, minus some. The data show around 250,000 clones, approximately 15% seen once. The clonotype originates from a young man with type 1 diabetes. The chain recombines TRBV30 with TRBJ2-5, with 8 bases lining up with TRBD2. Sequencing input: naive CD4+ T cells from blood. The CDR3 loop reads CAWSARLATTETQYF. As DNA, the CDR3 is TGTGCCTGGAGTGCGAGACTAGCGACGACAGAGACCCAGTACTTC.